A selection of T cell receptor beta chains follows, all from one sample in a study of T-cell reconstitution after alpha-beta-depleted transplantation in children. Each CDR3 protein is one row after TCRdb ran MiXCR on the PCR reads. The table lists around 80,000 distinct CDR3 sequences, over 15% of them singletons. The sequenced sample was PBMCs, mostly from graft donor cells, obtained 360 days after TCRalphabeta/CD19-depleted stem cell transplant. The receptors were gathered from a male patient aged 2-10 years who had a stem cell transplant for acute lymphoblastic leukemia, so the T cells may come from the graft donor. CDR3s include the opening cysteine and the closing phenylalanine or tryptophan. Fields, in order: CDR3 length, J gene, D gene, clone size, V gene, CDR3 DNA, CDR3 protein. The D gene is left open where the match is weak. The size entry is marked missing in some rows and otherwise reads once, few, many or a size class.

>15|TRBJ2-2|NA|NA|TRBV3-1
TGTGCCAGCAGCCACTTCCCGCGAGGGGCTGGGGAGCTGTTTTTT
CASSHFPRGAGELFF
>16|TRBJ2-7|TRBD2|many|TRBV5-1
TGCGCCAGCAGCGGAAGACTAGCGGGAGGGACCTACGAGCAGTACTTC
CASSGRLAGGTYEQYF
>12|TRBJ2-1|TRBD2|NA|TRBV20-1
TGCAGTGCTAATCCTAGCGGCTATGAGCAGTTCTTC
CSANPSGYEQFF
>14|TRBJ1-1|NA|NA|TRBV5-1
TGCGCCAGCAGCTTGGAACAGGGCGCCACTGAAGCTTTCTTT
CASSLEQGATEAFF
>13|TRBJ2-5|NA|many|TRBV10-3
TGTGCCATCAGTGAGAAGGTGGGCGAGACCCAGTACTTC
CAISEKVGETQYF
>17|TRBJ2-7|TRBD2|many|TRBV11-3
TGTGCCAGCAGCTCTCTTTCCGGGACTAGCGGGAGAGACGAGCAGTACTTC
CASSSLSGTSGRDEQYF
>15|TRBJ1-1|NA|NA|TRBV12-3/TRBV12-4
TGTGCCAGCAGCCGGCCAGGGGCGCCGGTGACTGAAGCTTTCTTT
CASSRPGAPVTEAFF
>14|TRBJ2-1|NA|few|TRBV4-1
TGCGCCAGCAGCCACCCCCCCCTCCGCAATGAGCAGTTCTTC
CASSHPPLRNEQFF
>15|TRBJ2-7|NA|NA|TRBV7-8
TGTGCCAGCAGCTCTAGAGGGGGGCGGACCTACGAGCAGTACTTC
CASSSRGGRTYEQYF
>16|TRBJ2-1|TRBD2|NA|TRBV9
TGTGCCAGCAGCGTGAGGACTAGCGGGAGATACAATGAGCAGTTCTTC
CASSVRTSGRYNEQFF
>14|TRBJ2-3|NA|many|TRBV5-1
TGCGCCAGCACCTTGCCGGGAGTAACAGATACGCAGTATTTT
CASTLPGVTDTQYF
>14|TRBJ2-1|TRBD2|NA|TRBV7-8
TGTGCCAGCAGCCTGGGACTAGCGGGAGCTGAGCAGTTCTTC
CASSLGLAGAEQFF
>13|TRBJ2-5|NA|NA|TRBV20-1
TGCAGTGCTAGAGATAAAGGATTAGAGACCCAGTACTTC
CSARDKGLETQYF
>13|TRBJ1-5|NA|few|TRBV12-3/TRBV12-4
TGTGCCAGCAGTTTACAGAGGGCCCAGCCCCAGCATTTT
CASSLQRAQPQHF
>14|TRBJ2-5|NA|many|TRBV6-5
TGTGCCAGCAGTTACGACCCCGAGGTAGAGACCCAGTACTTC
CASSYDPEVETQYF
>12|TRBJ2-7|NA|NA|TRBV10-3
TGTGCCATCAGTGAGTTGGGGGAGAGGCAGTACTTC
CAISELGERQYF
>14|TRBJ2-7|NA|many|TRBV11-3
TGTGCCAGCAGCTTAGAAGAGGCTGAATACGAGCAGTACTTC
CASSLEEAEYEQYF
>15|TRBJ2-4|NA|NA|TRBV5-1
TGCGCCAGCAGCTTAGGTTCCACAGCCAAAAACATTCAGTACTTC
CASSLGSTAKNIQYF
>15|TRBJ2-7|TRBD2|NA|TRBV7-9
TGTGCCAGCAGTCTTAGCGGGTGGAGATCCTACGAGCAGTACTTC
CASSLSGWRSYEQYF
>16|TRBJ2-3|TRBD1|NA|TRBV7-9
TGTGCCAGCAGCTTTTACAGGGGGTTGAGTACAGATACGCAGTATTTT
CASSFYRGLSTDTQYF
>13|TRBJ1-2|NA|NA|TRBV10-3
TGTGCCATCAGTGGGCAGGGAGGCTATGGCTACACCTTC
CAISGQGGYGYTF
>14|TRBJ2-1|NA|NA|TRBV9
TGTGCCAGCAGCGTAGGTCCCAGGTACAATGAGCAGTTCTTC
CASSVGPRYNEQFF
>14|TRBJ2-5|NA|once|TRBV20-1
TGCAGTGCTAGAGGGGGCATGGTTTCGGGGCCCCAGTACTTC
CSARGGMVSGPQYF
>17|TRBJ2-2|NA|NA|TRBV4-1
TGCGCCAGCAGCCACAACCGTTACAGGGAGAACACCGGGGAGCTGTTTTTT
CASSHNRYRENTGELFF
>13|TRBJ2-4|NA|few|TRBV20-1
TGCAGTGCGGGGCGACCGGGACTGAGCATTCAGTACTTC
CSAGRPGLSIQYF
>15|TRBJ1-2|NA|NA|TRBV4-2
TGTGCCAGCAGCGAAAGGAGCAGGGTGCTTAGGGGCTACACCTTC
CASSERSRVLRGYTF
>14|TRBJ1-1|NA|few|TRBV2
TGTGCCAGCAGTGGAGGGGACATGAACACTGAAGCTTTCTTT
CASSGGDMNTEAFF
>13|TRBJ2-5|NA|once|TRBV20-1
TGCAGTGCTAGGCGGCAGGTCCAAGAGACCCAGTACTTC
CSARRQVQETQYF
>14|TRBJ1-4|NA|few|TRBV12-3/TRBV12-4
TGTGCCAGCAGTTTGCCCCAAGTTGGGGAAAAACTGTTTTTT
CASSLPQVGEKLFF
>13|TRBJ2-7|TRBD2|few|TRBV20-1
TGCAGTGCTCGGACTAGCGGATCCTACGAGCAGTACTTC
CSARTSGSYEQYF
>11|TRBJ2-7|TRBD1|NA|TRBV2
TGTGCCAGCAGTGTAGGACAGGGACAGTACTTC
CASSVGQGQYF
>15|TRBJ2-1|TRBD2|many|TRBV5-1
TGCGCCAGCAGCTTGTTGACTAGCGTTTACAATGAGCAGTTCTTC
CASSLLTSVYNEQFF
>15|TRBJ2-7|NA|NA|TRBV30
TGTGCCTGGACTTATGGCCGGGACATACTTTACGAGCAGTACTTC
CAWTYGRDILYEQYF
>17|TRBJ2-7|TRBD2|once|TRBV6-5
TGTGCCAGCAGTTCTAAACGGGGGAGGGTAGGGTTCTACGAGCAGTACTTC
CASSSKRGRVGFYEQYF
>16|TRBJ2-4|NA|NA|TRBV4-2
TGTGCCAGCAGCCAAGCTTGGGGGGTACGGATGGACATTCAGTACTTC
CASSQAWGVRMDIQYF
>15|TRBJ2-2|NA|NA|TRBV3-1
TGTGCCAGCAGCCTGGGGACTGCGAACACCGGGGAGCTGTTTTTT
CASSLGTANTGELFF
>15|TRBJ2-7|TRBD1|NA|TRBV5-1
TGCGCCAGCAGCCGGGACAGGGAGGGGACCTACGAGCAGTACTTC
CASSRDREGTYEQYF
>13|TRBJ2-7|NA|few|TRBV4-1
TGCGCCAGCAGCCAAGATGCAGCCGAAGAGCAGTACTTC
CASSQDAAEEQYF
>14|TRBJ2-4|NA|many|TRBV12-3/TRBV12-4
TGTGCCAGCAGTTTGGGGGCAACCAAAAACATTCAGTACTTC
CASSLGATKNIQYF
>15|TRBJ2-3|TRBD2|few|TRBV29-1
TGCAGCGTGACCTGGACTAGCGGGAGCACAGATACGCAGTATTTT
CSVTWTSGSTDTQYF
>14|TRBJ2-7|NA|NA|TRBV7-9
TGTGCCAGCAGCTCCCGCACGGAGATGAACGAGCAGTACTTC
CASSSRTEMNEQYF
>16|TRBJ1-5|NA|NA|TRBV24-1
TGTGCCACCAGTGGGGGTTGGGGGATTGGCAATCAGCCCCAGCATTTT
CATSGGWGIGNQPQHF
>12|TRBJ2-7|NA|once|TRBV10-2
TGCGCCAGCAGTGAGTCTGGGGGTAAGGGAAACTTC
CASSESGGKGNF
>15|TRBJ2-3|TRBD2|NA|TRBV10-2
TGCGCCAGCGGAAGCGGGAGGGCAGACACAGATACGCAGTATTTT
CASGSGRADTDTQYF
>18|TRBJ2-1|TRBD2|few|TRBV5-1
TGCGCCAGCAGCTTGCTCTGGACTAGCGGGAGGGCCGGCAATGAGCAGTTCTTC
CASSLLWTSGRAGNEQFF
>17|TRBJ2-3|NA|NA|TRBV18
TGTGCCAGCTCACCACCGCTAAGGTTCATTAGCACAGATACGCAGTATTTT
CASSPPLRFISTDTQYF
>17|TRBJ2-7|NA|NA|TRBV30
TGTGCCTGGAGTGTACCCCCTGACTGGTACCGGTCCTACGAGCAGTACTTC
CAWSVPPDWYRSYEQYF
>16|TRBJ2-3|NA|NA|TRBV5-1
TGCGCCAGCAGCGCGCTCGGGGCCTATAGCACAGATACGCAGTATTTT
CASSALGAYSTDTQYF
>14|TRBJ2-2|NA|few|TRBV4-1
TGCGCCAGCAGCCAAGGGGTCCGGACCGGGGAGCTGTTTTTT
CASSQGVRTGELFF
>13|TRBJ1-3|TRBD1|few|TRBV12-3/TRBV12-4
TGTGCCACCGGGACAGGCTCTGGAAACACCATATATTTT
CATGTGSGNTIYF
>15|TRBJ2-2|NA|NA|TRBV6-1
TGTGCCAGCAGCAGCATCCGGCCTACCAGCGGGGAGCTGTTTTTT
CASSSIRPTSGELFF
>14|TRBJ2-3|TRBD2|NA|TRBV27
TGTGCCAGCAGTTTAGTGCTAGCGGGAGATACGCAGTATTTT
CASSLVLAGDTQYF
>16|TRBJ2-1|TRBD2|NA|TRBV29-1
TGCAGCGTTGCGGGACTAGCGGGAGTGTTCTACAATGAGCAGTTCTTC
CSVAGLAGVFYNEQFF
>12|TRBJ2-3|NA|many|TRBV28
TGTGCCAGCAGTTTGCGGGCCCATACGCAGTATTTT
CASSLRAHTQYF
>14|TRBJ2-7|NA|few|TRBV21-1
TGTGCCCCTCGTACCGGGACAGGGGGCTACGAGCAGTACTTC
CAPRTGTGGYEQYF
>15|TRBJ2-7|TRBD1|many|TRBV7-6
TGTGCCAGCAGCTCCAAAGACAGGGGTGTCGAAGGGCAGTACTTC
CASSSKDRGVEGQYF
>14|TRBJ2-1|TRBD2|NA|TRBV25-1
TGTGCCAGCAGTGAATTGGGGGGGATCAATGAGCAGTTCTTC
CASSELGGINEQFF